This section outlines one TCR beta chain sequence together with its context. V was shortened by 2 bases and J by 10 bases, with 12 bases between the two germline ends. The CDR3 sequence is 13 residues long. CDR1 MNHNS and CDR2 SASEGT come from the germline V gene. These data originate in a study of long-term antiretroviral therapy in people with HIV. Survey-level immunoSEQ v3.0 assays were run. Only in-frame clones appear in the TCRdb table, and some are missing; sequencing was by immunoSEQ multiplex PCR. The repertoire holds some 30,000 clones, 70% to 90% seen once, with approximately 13% in the top ten.

The source is a man aged 18 to 29 with HIV. This specimen was unsorted PBMCs, taken 1.1 years after starting antiretroviral therapy. This sequence joins TRBV6-1 and TRBJ2-1, with D possibly matching TRBD1 (5 bases). Here the CDR3 reads CASSEIIGAEQFF. CDR3 bases: TGTGCCAGCAGTGAAATTATTGGGGCAGAGCAGTTCTTC.